A few counts support the clone carrying this T cell receptor (beta chain). Its antigen is still unknown. This entry comes from a study of blood T cells in healthy people across ages. General observations from the study: Per million T cells, TCR beta diversity dropped roughly linearly as age increased.

The second PCR ran roughly 7 to 12 cycles with a sample-barcoded 5' primer and J-beta primers. TCRdb re-derived calls from the 5' RACE reads in MiXCR, one entry per CDR3 protein. The sample has 1 million to 1.2 million distinct CDR3 sequences, roughly two fifths seen once. Germline CDR1 is MNHEY and CDR2 is SMNVEV (reference sequence). CDR3 length equals 16 residues. Trimming took off 10 bases at V and 1 base at J, with 20 bases between the two ends. This rearrangement joins TRBV27 to TRBJ1-5; maybe TRBD1 (6 bases). The sample taken for sequencing was blood. The clonotype was recovered from a man between 18 and 35 years old in good health. The CDR3 DNA reads as TGTGCCATGGCAGGGGCCAAGAGATGGAGCAATCAGCCCCAGCATTTT. Translated, it gives CAMAGAKRWSNQPQHF.